A single sample is the source of the 26 T cell receptor beta chains below, sequenced in a study of blood T cell repertoires in COVID-19. Sequencing used immunoSEQ multiplex PCR; TCRdb keeps in-frame clones, though not all of them. Of about 230,000 clones listed, approximately 81% are singletons. The sequencing sample was made of peripheral blood. The receptors here all came from a woman over 75 with acute or convalescent COVID-19.

This clone was counted once. The chain links TRBV5-4 to TRBJ1-2; 11 bases agree with TRBD1. V shed 5 bases and J 4 bases; nucleotides not matched to a gene: 7. The germline gives CDR1 SGHNT, CDR2 YYREEE (reference sequence). CDR3 length equals 15 residues. The CDR3 loop reads CASSRGTGGIYGYTF. Here the CDR3 DNA reads TGTGCCAGCAGTAGAGGGACAGGGGGTATCTATGGCTACACCTTC. Complete variable domain (other parts from reference TRBV5-4 and TRBJ1-2): ETGVTQSPTHLIKTRGQQVTLRCSSQSGHNTVSWYQQALGQGPQFIFQYYREEENGRGNFPPRFSGLQFPNYSSELNVNALELDDSALYLCASSRGTGGIYGYTFGSGTRLTVV.

The chain couples TRBV5-1 to TRBJ2-5, with 15 bases fitting TRBD2. Germline V gives CDR1 SGHRS, CDR2 YFSETQ. V was pared by 4 bases and J by 4 bases, with 11 bases of the junction left unmatched. This CDR3 has 18 amino acids. CDR3 sequence (DNA): TGCGCCAGCAGCCTAAGGACTAGCGGGAGGGCCTGGGGAGAGACCCAGTACTTC. This gives the protein CASSLRTSGRAWGETQYF.

The chain combines TRBV5-4 with TRBJ2-1, with 9 nucleotides matching TRBD2. CDR1 and CDR2 from the germline V gene are SGHNT and YYREEE (reference sequence). The CDR3 loop spans 15 amino acids. Unmatched junction bases numbered 5, after V lost 1 base and J lost 6 bases. The CDR3 loop is CASSLPSGVINEQFF. Written as DNA, the CDR3 is TGTGCCAGCAGCTTGCCTAGCGGGGTGATCAATGAGCAGTTCTTC.

The rearrangement joins TRBV2 to TRBJ2-2; D call uncertain. The CDR3 has 16 residues. The ends were cut back, 6 bases at V and 3 bases at J, with 17 bases in the middle. Germline lookup yields CDR1 SNHLY and CDR2 FYNNEI. CDR3 sequence reads: CASSRTRPEDTGELFF. CDR3 in DNA: TGTGCCAGCAGCAGAACGCGCCCCGAGGACACCGGGGAGCTGTTTTTT.

This clone was observed a few times. The chain combines TRBV7-8 with TRBJ1-5, with a tentative D call TRBD1 (6 bases). Germline loops: CDR1 SGHVS, CDR2 FQNEAQ. The CDR3 runs to 16 residues. V was shortened by 2 bases and J by 9 bases, with 20 bases between the two germline ends. The CDR3 here is CASSLKEWGLPGPQHF. The DNA for the CDR3 is TGTGCCAGCAGCTTAAAGGAGTGGGGGCTCCCAGGGCCCCAGCATTTT.

V and J are TRBV9 and TRBJ2-7; the match to TRBD2 covers 13 bases. This CDR3 spans 14 amino acids. From germline, CDR1 is SGDLS and CDR2 YYNGEE. V gave up 3 bases and J gave up 3 bases; unmatched junction bases: 0. The CDR3 is CASSGTSGSYEQYF. The CDR3 DNA reads TGTGCCAGCAGCGGGACTAGCGGGAGCTACGAGCAGTACTTC.

The V gene is TRBV28, the J gene TRBJ2-5; no clear D. CDR3 length: 15 residues. Trimming pared 4 bases from V and 0 bases from J, leaving 12 bases between. Per the germline V gene, CDR1 is MDHEN and CDR2 is SYDVKM. The CDR3 nucleotides read TGTGCCAGCAGTTCGCCAGGTTCGTACCAAGAGACCCAGTACTTC. This gives the protein CASSSPGSYQETQYF.

The chain links TRBV5-5 to TRBJ2-5; 7 bases agree with TRBD1. This CDR3 is built from 14 residues. Losses at the gene ends were 0 bases for V and 1 base for J; bases not matched to a gene: 0. From germline, CDR1 is SGHKS and CDR2 YYEKEE (reference sequence). The CDR3 reads CASSLGDSQETQYF. Written as DNA, the CDR3 is TGTGCCAGCAGCTTGGGGGACAGCCAAGAGACCCAGTACTTC.

The rearrangement uses TRBV19 and TRBJ1-1; possibly TRBD1 for D (6 bases). The length of the CDR3 is 14 residues. Germline-derived CDR1 and CDR2 are LNHDA and SQIVND (reference sequence). Trimming left V 5 bases short and J 6 bases short, with 16 bases between. The DNA of the CDR3 is TGTGCCAGTAGTTCACAGGGACGATTGGCTGAAGCTTTCTTT. This translates into CASSSQGRLAEAFF.

The chain has TRBV18 and TRBJ1-3, with 8 bases aligning to TRBD1. In germline, CDR1 is KGHSH, CDR2 LQKENI. Unmatched junction bases numbered 2, after V lost 4 bases and J lost 0 bases. This CDR3 has 15 amino acids. The CDR3, as DNA: TGTGCCAGCTCACTGGACAGGGACTCTGGAAACACCATATATTTT. It yields the protein CASSLDRDSGNTIYF.

The chain links TRBV5-1 to TRBJ1-2, with a weak D call TRBD1 (5 bases). The V gene's germline CDR1 is SGHRS and CDR2 YFSETQ. There are 13 residues in the CDR3. The V end lost 5 bases, the J end lost 7 bases, and 15 bases lay between the germline ends. CDR3 nucleotides: TGCGCCAGCAGTCCGGACACGACCTCTGGCTACACCTTC. It translates to CASSPDTTSGYTF. The complete variable domain, with remaining parts taken from reference TRBV5-1 and TRBJ1-2, reads KAGVTQTPRYLIKTRGQQVTLSCSPISGHRSVSWYQQTPGQGLQFLFEYFSETQRNKGNFPGRFSGRQFSNSRSEMNVSTLELGDSALYLCASSPDTTSGYTFGSGTRLTVV.

This chain joins TRBV6-5 and TRBJ2-7, with 9 bases lining up with TRBD1. The CDR3 is made up of 14 amino acids. V lost 4 bases and J lost 5; bases outside the gene matches: 6. Per germline, CDR1 MNHEY and CDR2 SVGAGI. The CDR3 coding sequence is TGTGCCAGCAGTTGGGACAGGGCCCAGCACGAGCAGTACTTC. This codes for CASSWDRAQHEQYF.

The chain carries TRBV2 and TRBJ1-3; 9 bases map to TRBD1. Germline CDR1 is SNHLY and CDR2 is FYNNEI. The V and J ends lost 3 bases and 0 bases, in that order; junction bases with no gene match: 15. CDR3 length equals 20 residues. CDR3 sequence: CASSDVKTGGFRSSGNTIYF. The CDR3 bases are TGTGCCAGCAGTGACGTAAAGACAGGGGGATTCCGGAGCTCTGGAAACACCATATATTTT.

This chain connects TRBV27 to TRBJ2-1; TRBD2 might be the D (7 bases). V was pared by 6 bases and J by 7 bases, with 19 bases between. Germline CDR1 is MNHEY and CDR2 is SMNVEV (reference sequence). This CDR3 comprises 15 residues. CDR3 protein: CASRRGGNGGNEQFF. The CDR3 nucleotides are TGTGCCAGCAGGCGAGGGGGAAACGGGGGGAATGAGCAGTTCTTC.

This chain connects TRBV11-2 to TRBJ1-2; D is undetermined. The ends were cut back, 0 bases at V and 4 bases at J, with 9 bases in the middle. Germline V lookup: CDR1 SGHAT, CDR2 FQNNGV. CDR3 size: 14 residues. This CDR3 reads CASSLDPGSYGYTF. CDR3 DNA sequence: TGTGCCAGCAGCTTAGATCCCGGGAGCTATGGCTACACCTTC.

In its sample, this clone was seen once. This chain uses TRBV19 with TRBJ2-1, with 9 bases aligning to TRBD2. Trimming removed 6 bases from V and 4 bases from J; junction bases left unmatched: 7. This CDR3 region has 15 residues. The germline CDR1 and CDR2 sequences are LNHDA and SQIVND (reference sequence). The CDR3 bases are TGTGCCAGTAGCCTACTGGCGGGAGGGTACAATGAGCAGTTCTTC. Amino acids: CASSLLAGGYNEQFF. The full variable domain, in which reference TRBV19 and TRBJ2-1 provide the parts outside the CDR3, is DGGITQSPKYLFRKEGQNVTLSCEQNLNHDAMYWYRQDPGQGLRLIYYSQIVNDFQKGDIAEGYSVSREKKESFPLTVTSAQKNPTAFYLCASSLLAGGYNEQFFGPGTRLTVL.

V usage is TRBV24-1 and J usage is TRBJ2-1; 8 bases fit TRBD2. With V trimmed by 5 bases and J by 1 base, 6 bases remained unmatched. This CDR3 has 16 amino acids. Germline CDR1 KGHDR, CDR2 SFDVKD. This CDR3 reads CATSGGREGSYNEQFF. The DNA of the CDR3 is TGTGCCACCAGTGGTGGACGGGAGGGTTCCTACAATGAGCAGTTCTTC.

This chain joins TRBV5-4 and TRBJ2-1; D gene unclear. From germline, CDR1 is SGHNT and CDR2 YYREEE (reference sequence). Trimming took 7 bases from V and 1 from J, leaving 12 bases between them. This CDR3 has 14 residues. CDR3 sequence: CASALVGSYNEQFF. Here the CDR3 DNA reads TGTGCCAGCGCCCTAGTGGGTTCCTACAATGAGCAGTTCTTC.

The chain joins TRBV5-1 to TRBJ2-1, with 9 bases that match TRBD2. V shed 1 base, J shed 8 bases, and the junction held 7 bases outside the gene matches. This CDR3 region has 15 residues. Germline-derived CDR1 and CDR2 are SGHRS and YFSETQ. The DNA for the CDR3 is TGCGCCAGCAGCTTGCGCGGGGGGGGTGCCTATGAGCAGTTCTTC. This codes for CASSLRGGGAYEQFF.

The chain recombines TRBV6-6 with TRBJ2-7, with 9 nucleotides matching TRBD1. In germline, CDR1 is MNHNY, CDR2 SVGAGI (reference sequence). The length of the CDR3 is 14 residues. The ends lost 9 bases at V and 4 bases at J; junction bases unmatched: 10. Here the CDR3 reads CASSYRGRVYEQYF. The CDR3 DNA reads as TGTGCCAGTTCCTACAGGGGGCGCGTTTACGAGCAGTACTTC.

This clone was detected a few times. V usage is TRBV20-1 and J usage is TRBJ2-1, with TRBD2 identical over 8 bases. The germline V gene has CDR1 DFQATT and CDR2 SNEGSKA (reference sequence). The CDR3 has 11 amino acids. CDR3 region: CGAGGYNEQFF. DNA of the CDR3: TGCGGGGCGGGAGGATACAATGAGCAGTTCTTC.

This clone was found once. The V call is TRBV5-1, the J call TRBJ1-1; 9 bases map to TRBD1. Per germline, CDR1 SGHRS and CDR2 YFSETQ. There are 14 residues in the CDR3. Germline trimming cut 1 base from V and 4 bases from J; bases unmatched to any gene: 2. Written as DNA, the CDR3 is TGCGCCAGCAGCTTGCAGGACAGGGGCACTGAAGCTTTCTTT. It yields the protein CASSLQDRGTEAFF.

The CDR3 sequence: CASRPGQGGTGELFF. Written as DNA, the CDR3 is TGTGCCAGCAGACCTGGACAGGGTGGAACCGGGGAGCTGTTTTTT. V and J are TRBV7-6 and TRBJ2-2; 8 bases are shared with TRBD1. The CDR3 has 15 amino acids. Looked up from germline, CDR1 is SGHVS and CDR2 is FNYEAQ. Trimming cost V 6 bases and J 5 bases; bases outside gene matches: 8. Variable domain in full (rest from reference TRBV7-6 and TRBJ2-2): GAGVSQSPRYKVTKRGQDVALRCDPISGHVSLYWYRQALGQGPEFLTYFNYEAQQDKSGLPNDRFSAERPEGSISTLTIQRTEQRDSAMYRCASRPGQGGTGELFFGEGSRLTVL.

The chain uses TRBV7-2 and TRBJ2-5, with D perhaps matching TRBD2 (6 bases). V shed 6 bases and J shed 4 bases, with 30 bases lying between them. The CDR3 totals 19 residues. Germline V gene sequence: CDR1 SGHTA, CDR2 FQGNSA. This CDR3 is CASSHTGSARPQGGETQYF. CDR3 in DNA: TGTGCCAGCAGTCACACGGGGTCCGCGCGACCCCAGGGAGGAGAGACCCAGTACTTC.

V gene TRBV19 combines with J gene TRBJ1-4; TRBD1 aligns across 8 bases. The CDR3 consists of 13 residues. Per the germline V gene, CDR1 is LNHDA and CDR2 is SQIVND (reference sequence). With V trimmed by 10 bases and J by 8 bases, 9 bases remained unmatched. CDR3 loop: CATRQGRQEKLFF. CDR3 bases: TGTGCCACCAGACAGGGGAGGCAGGAAAAACTGTTTTTT.

This chain uses TRBV28 with TRBJ1-1, with 8 bases that match TRBD1. The V gene's germline CDR1 is MDHEN and CDR2 SYDVKM. V trimming: 2 bases; J trimming: 5 bases; junction bases outside the gene matches: 10. The CDR3 is 16 amino acids. CDR3 in amino acids: CASSLDSGDRGTEAFF. The CDR3, as DNA: TGTGCCAGCAGTTTAGACTCCGGAGACAGGGGAACTGAAGCTTTCTTT.